Listed here are 18 T cell receptor beta chains from one sample, sequenced in a study of cytomegalovirus exposure and HLA in healthy donors. PCR used 60 Vbeta primers and 13 Jbeta primers. Clones were read by immunoSEQ multiplex PCR, and TCRdb kept only the in-frame ones, dropping some. The table shows about 170,000 clones, with around 62% occurring only once. The sequenced sample was PBMCs. The receptors were gathered from a man aged 35 to 55 in good health and CMV-seronegative.

The chain recombines TRBV5-4 with TRBJ2-6; D gene ambiguous. Germline loops: CDR1 SGHNT, CDR2 YYREEE (reference sequence). V gave up 5 bases and J gave up 1 base, with 10 bases separating them. The CDR3 is made up of 15 amino acids. CDR3 sequence reads: CASSPVSSGANVLTF. The CDR3 nucleotides are TGTGCCAGCAGTCCGGTCTCTTCTGGGGCCAACGTCCTGACTTTC.

The chain links TRBV7-2 to TRBJ2-3; D not resolved. The CDR3 runs to 13 residues. CDR1 and CDR2 from the germline V gene are SGHTA and FQGNSA. V was cut by 5 bases and J by 10 bases, with 16 bases left in between. CDR3 sequence: CASSPTSVQPQYF. Here the CDR3 DNA reads TGTGCCAGCAGCCCAACGTCAGTCCAACCGCAGTATTTT.

The CDR3 DNA sequence: TGTGCCACCAGGACAGGGGTAACCTACGAGCAGTACTTC. Its protein product is CATRTGVTYEQYF. V gene TRBV7-8 combines with J gene TRBJ2-7, with TRBD1 matching 9 bases. From germline, CDR1 is SGHVS and CDR2 FQNEAQ. Trimming took 10 bases from V and 2 from J; bases not matched to a gene: 6. CDR3 size: 13 residues.

This clone was counted only a few times. The chain carries TRBV6-5 and TRBJ1-1; TRBD1 might be the D (5 bases). The CDR3 is 15 amino acids. Per the germline V gene, CDR1 is MNHEY and CDR2 is SVGAGI. Trimming took 6 bases from V and 1 from J, leaving 15 bases between them. This chain's CDR3 is CASREKGRANTEAFF. CDR3 nucleotides: TGTGCCAGCAGGGAGAAGGGGCGAGCGAACACTGAAGCTTTCTTT.

The chain combines TRBV7-2 with TRBJ2-1; TRBD2 might be the D (6 bases). Trimming left V 8 bases short and J 7 bases short, with 21 bases between. Looked up from germline, CDR1 is SGHTA and CDR2 is FQGNSA. There are 15 residues in the CDR3. CDR3 in amino acids: CASRDDGSRENEQFF. CDR3 sequence (DNA): TGTGCCAGCCGAGACGACGGGAGCAGGGAGAATGAGCAGTTCTTC.

The CDR3 loop is CASSSAGTRGGYTF. Written as DNA, the CDR3 is TGTGCCAGCAGTTCGGCAGGGACTAGGGGAGGCTACACCTTC. The chain is built from TRBV6-5 and TRBJ1-2, with D possibly matching TRBD1 (5 bases). V lost 4 bases, J lost 8 bases, and 17 bases lay in between. This CDR3 spans 14 amino acids. Germline V lookup: CDR1 MNHEY, CDR2 SVGAGI.

V and J are TRBV5-4 and TRBJ2-1, with a possible D match to TRBD1 (6 bases). This CDR3 region has 12 residues. Germline assignment: CDR1 SGHNT and CDR2 YYREEE (reference sequence). V was pared by 5 bases and J by 7 bases, with 10 bases between. CDR3 protein: CASSQRGNEQFF. The DNA of the CDR3 is TGTGCCAGCAGTCAAAGGGGGAATGAGCAGTTCTTC.

This clone appeared a few times. V is TRBV30 and J is TRBJ1-1; 7 nucleotides line up with TRBD1. This CDR3 spans 11 amino acids. Losses at the gene ends were 7 bases for V and 6 bases for J; bases not matched to a gene: 5. Germline V gene lookup returns CDR1 GTSNPN and CDR2 SVGIG (reference sequence). Here the CDR3 reads CAYGTASEAFF. CDR3 bases: TGTGCCTACGGGACAGCCTCTGAAGCTTTCTTT.

The chain combines TRBV20-1 with TRBJ2-4; TRBD1 aligns across 9 bases. Germline V lookup: CDR1 DFQATT, CDR2 SNEGSKA (reference sequence). The length of the CDR3 is 11 residues. V shed 6 bases and J 15 bases; nucleotides not matched to a gene: 9. This CDR3 is CSASGGDRVYF. CDR3 coding DNA: TGCAGTGCCTCCGGCGGGGACAGGGTGTACTTC.

V gene TRBV18 combines with J gene TRBJ2-7, with 8 positions matching TRBD1. V lost 3 bases to trimming and J lost 5 bases; unmatched junction nucleotides: 6. The CDR3 loop spans 14 amino acids. The germline V gene encodes CDR1 KGHSH and CDR2 LQKENI. The CDR3 protein is CASSPRQGLHEQYF. The CDR3 DNA sequence: TGTGCCAGCTCACCCAGACAGGGGCTACACGAGCAGTACTTC. The whole variable domain, remainder taken from reference TRBV18 and TRBJ2-7, is NAGVMQNPRHLVRRRGQEARLRCSPMKGHSHVYWYRQLPEEGLKFMVYLQKENIIDESGMPKERFSAEFPKEGPSILRIQQVVRGDSAAYFCASSPRQGLHEQYFGPGTRLTVT.

This clone appeared a few times. V usage is TRBV11-3 and J usage is TRBJ2-7; 11 nucleotides match TRBD2. With V trimmed by 4 bases and J by 3 bases, 2 bases remained unmatched. CDR3 length: 14 amino acids. The germline V gene encodes CDR1 SGHNT and CDR2 YENEEA. CDR3: CASSSGLAGYEQYF. CDR3 nucleotide sequence: TGTGCCAGCAGCTCCGGACTAGCGGGCTACGAGCAGTACTTC. Filled out from reference TRBV11-3 and TRBJ2-7, the complete variable domain reads EAGVVQSPRYKIIEKKQPVAFWCNPISGHNTLYWYLQNLGQGPELLIRYENEEAVDDSQLPKDRFSAERLKGVDSTLKIQPAELGDSAVYLCASSSGLAGYEQYFGPGTRLTVT.

This clone was seen a handful of times. This chain joins TRBV30 and TRBJ1-5; TRBD1 might be the D (6 bases). The V and J ends lost 1 base and 6 bases respectively, with 16 bases between them. The CDR3 extends over 15 amino acids. Per germline, CDR1 GTSNPN and CDR2 SVGIG (reference sequence). Here the CDR3 DNA reads TGTGCCTGGAGTGGGCCAGGGGATGTAAGTCAGCCCCAGCATTTT. This encodes CAWSGPGDVSQPQHF.

V usage is TRBV7-2 and J usage is TRBJ1-5; D is possibly TRBD1 (6 bases). Germline values: CDR1 SGHTA, CDR2 FQGNSA. This CDR3 contains 15 residues. The V and J ends lost 3 bases and 3 bases respectively, with 12 bases between them. The CDR3 protein is CASSFSGQFNQPQHF. Written as DNA, the CDR3 is TGTGCCAGCAGCTTTTCAGGACAGTTCAATCAGCCCCAGCATTTT.

This clone appeared a single time. The chain has TRBV11-2 and TRBJ2-7, with D perhaps TRBD2 (5 bases). There are 14 residues in the CDR3. Trimming pared 6 bases from V and 3 bases from J, leaving 15 bases between. Per germline, CDR1 SGHAT and CDR2 FQNNGV. CDR3 DNA: TGTGCCAGCAGGCGGGTTTCCGGGGACTACGAGCAGTACTTC. It yields the protein CASRRVSGDYEQYF.

This clone was seen a handful of times. J is TRBJ2-1 and V is TRBV27; TRBD1 aligns across 8 bases. V shed 5 bases, J shed 13 bases, and the junction held 10 bases outside the gene matches. The CDR3 extends over 13 amino acids. Per germline, CDR1 MNHEY and CDR2 SMNVEV (reference sequence). In DNA, the CDR3 is TGTGCCAGCAGTCCCGCAGGGGGCGCCCAACAGTTCTTC. This translates into CASSPAGGAQQFF.

V and J are TRBV19 and TRBJ1-1, with 8 positions matching TRBD1. The CDR3 is 13 amino acids. V was pared by 6 bases and J by 4 bases, with 4 bases of the junction left unmatched. Germline V gene sequence: CDR1 LNHDA, CDR2 SQIVND (reference sequence). CDR3 region: CASRRQGSTEAFF. CDR3 DNA: TGTGCCAGTAGGCGACAGGGGAGCACTGAAGCTTTCTTT. The whole variable domain, remainder taken from reference TRBV19 and TRBJ1-1, is DGGITQSPKYLFRKEGQNVTLSCEQNLNHDAMYWYRQDPGQGLRLIYYSQIVNDFQKGDIAEGYSVSREKKESFPLTVTSAQKNPTAFYLCASRRQGSTEAFFGQGTRLTVV.

This rearrangement joins TRBV29-1 to TRBJ2-5; a possible D gene is TRBD2 (6 bases). Trimming stripped 4 bases from V and 4 bases from J, with 13 bases between. Germline CDR1 and CDR2: SQVTM and ANQGSEA. The CDR3 loop spans 13 amino acids. The CDR3 is CSVAREWGETQYF. The CDR3 bases are TGCAGCGTTGCACGGGAGTGGGGAGAGACCCAGTACTTC.

The chain carries TRBV10-3 and TRBJ2-1; TRBD2 is a possible D gene (5 bases). This CDR3 has 13 residues. V was cut by 3 bases and J by 8 bases, with 11 bases left in between. Germline assignment: CDR1 ENHRY and CDR2 SYGVKD. The CDR3 region is CAISEWRLDEQFF. CDR3 in DNA: TGTGCCATCAGTGAATGGAGGTTGGATGAGCAGTTCTTC.